This T cell receptor beta chain was sequenced for a study of blood T cell repertoires in COVID-19. Overall study context: Material from acute and convalescent COVID-19 was sourced from the United States, Italy and Spain. T cells, B-cell-depleted T cells, or PBMCs provided the cDNA or gDNA that served as material.

The assay was immunoSEQ multiplex PCR, and TCRdb's table has in-frame clones only and misses some. This sample carries hundreds of thousands of clones, around 87% of them seen once, and the ten largest clones take over 1%. CDR3 length: 15 residues. From germline, CDR1 is KGHDR and CDR2 SFDVKD. The V gene end was trimmed by 5 bases and the J gene end by 2 bases; junction bases not matched to a gene: 5. The sequence came from a man between 65 and 85 years old with acute or convalescent COVID-19. The material sequenced was peripheral blood. The chain recombines TRBV24-1 with TRBJ2-3; 8 positions agree with TRBD2. The CDR3 DNA follows: TGTGCCACCAGTGTTCAGCGGGGGAACACAGATACGCAGTATTTT. Its translation is CATSVQRGNTDTQYF.